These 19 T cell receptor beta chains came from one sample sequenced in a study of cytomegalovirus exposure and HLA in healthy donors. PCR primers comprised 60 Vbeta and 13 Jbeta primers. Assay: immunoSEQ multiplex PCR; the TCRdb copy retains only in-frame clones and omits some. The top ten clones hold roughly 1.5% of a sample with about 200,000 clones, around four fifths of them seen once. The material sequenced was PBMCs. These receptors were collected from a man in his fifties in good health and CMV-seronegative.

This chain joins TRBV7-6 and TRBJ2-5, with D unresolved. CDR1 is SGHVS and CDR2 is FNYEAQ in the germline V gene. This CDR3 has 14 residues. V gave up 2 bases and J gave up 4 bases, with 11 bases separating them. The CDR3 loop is CASSLRSGGETQYF. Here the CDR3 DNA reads TGTGCCAGCAGCTTAAGGTCTGGCGGAGAGACCCAGTACTTC. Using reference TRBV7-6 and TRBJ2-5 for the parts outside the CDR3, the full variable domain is GAGVSQSPRYKVTKRGQDVALRCDPISGHVSLYWYRQALGQGPEFLTYFNYEAQQDKSGLPNDRFSAERPEGSISTLTIQRTEQRDSAMYRCASSLRSGGETQYFGPGTRLLVL.

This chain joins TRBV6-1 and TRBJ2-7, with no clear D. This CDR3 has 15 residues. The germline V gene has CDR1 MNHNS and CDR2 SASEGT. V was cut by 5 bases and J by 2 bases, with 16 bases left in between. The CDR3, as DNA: TGTGCCAGCAGTTCGACTGGAAGTTGGGCCTACGAGCAGTACTTC. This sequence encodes CASSSTGSWAYEQYF.

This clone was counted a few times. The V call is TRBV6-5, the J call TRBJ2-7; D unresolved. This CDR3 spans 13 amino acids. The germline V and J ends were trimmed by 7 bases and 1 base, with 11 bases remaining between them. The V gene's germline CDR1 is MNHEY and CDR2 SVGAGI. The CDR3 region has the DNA TGTGCCAGCACCCCTCCAGGTTCCTACGAGCAGTACTTC. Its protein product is CASTPPGSYEQYF.

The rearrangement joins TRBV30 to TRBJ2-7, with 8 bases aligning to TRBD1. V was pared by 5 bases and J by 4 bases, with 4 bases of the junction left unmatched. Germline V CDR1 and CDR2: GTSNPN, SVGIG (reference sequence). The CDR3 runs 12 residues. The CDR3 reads CAWGDRFYEQYF. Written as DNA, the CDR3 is TGTGCCTGGGGGGACAGGTTTTACGAGCAGTACTTC.

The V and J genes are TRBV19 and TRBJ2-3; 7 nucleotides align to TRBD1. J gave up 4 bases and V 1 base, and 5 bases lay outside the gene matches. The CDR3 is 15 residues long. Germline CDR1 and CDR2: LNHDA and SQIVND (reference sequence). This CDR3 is CASSIVVTGADTQYF. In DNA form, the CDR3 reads TGTGCCAGTAGTATAGTCGTTACAGGGGCAGATACGCAGTATTTT.

The CDR3 coding sequence is TGCGCCAGCAGCCAGGGAGGGGGAGGGGAGCAGTATTTT. This encodes CASSQGGGGEQYF. This sequence joins TRBV4-1 and TRBJ2-3; D is perhaps TRBD2 (7 bases). The germline CDR1 and CDR2 sequences are MGHRA and YSYEKL. The CDR3 spans 13 residues. V lost 3 bases, J lost 11 bases, and 15 bases lay in between.

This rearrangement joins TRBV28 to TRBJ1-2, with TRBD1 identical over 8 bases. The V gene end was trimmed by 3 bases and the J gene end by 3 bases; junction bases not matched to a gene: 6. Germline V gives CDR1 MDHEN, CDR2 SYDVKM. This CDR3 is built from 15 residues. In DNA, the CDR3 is TGTGCCAGCAGTTTCCCGGACAGGGTCTACTATGGCTACACCTTC. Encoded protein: CASSFPDRVYYGYTF.

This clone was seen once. In DNA form, the CDR3 reads TGTGCCAGCAGCCCGGACAGGCGGAACACTGAAGCTTTCTTT. Its translation is CASSPDRRNTEAFF. This sequence joins TRBV6-5 and TRBJ1-1, with 7 bases aligning to TRBD1. The CDR3 runs to 14 residues. The ends lost 6 bases at V and 1 base at J; junction bases unmatched: 5. Per the germline V gene, CDR1 is MNHEY and CDR2 is SVGAGI.

In DNA form, the CDR3 reads TGTGCCAGCTCACAAATCTCGGGGGCTGGAAACACCATATATTTT. Its protein product is CASSQISGAGNTIYF. V is TRBV18 and J is TRBJ1-3; a possible D gene is TRBD1 (5 bases). The length of the CDR3 is 15 residues. The germline gives CDR1 KGHSH, CDR2 LQKENI. Trimming left V 4 bases short and J 2 bases short, with 12 bases between.

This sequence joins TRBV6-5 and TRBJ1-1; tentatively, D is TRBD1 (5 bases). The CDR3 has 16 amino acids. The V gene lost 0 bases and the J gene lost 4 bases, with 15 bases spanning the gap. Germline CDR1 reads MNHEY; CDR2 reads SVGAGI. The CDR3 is CASSYSSQGWATEAFF. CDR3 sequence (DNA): TGTGCCAGCAGTTACTCTTCTCAGGGCTGGGCCACTGAAGCTTTCTTT.

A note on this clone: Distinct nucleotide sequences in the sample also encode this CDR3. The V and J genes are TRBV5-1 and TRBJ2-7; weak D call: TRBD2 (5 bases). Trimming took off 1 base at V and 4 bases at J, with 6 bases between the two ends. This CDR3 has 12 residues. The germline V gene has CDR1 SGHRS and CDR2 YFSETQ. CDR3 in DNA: TGCGCCAGCAGCTTGTCGGGGTACGAGCAGTACTTC. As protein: CASSLSGYEQYF.

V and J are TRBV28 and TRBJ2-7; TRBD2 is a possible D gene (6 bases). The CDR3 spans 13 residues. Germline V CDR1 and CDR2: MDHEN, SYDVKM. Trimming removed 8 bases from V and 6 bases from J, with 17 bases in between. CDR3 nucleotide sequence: TGTGCCAGCCGATCCGGGACTCTCGCCGAGCAGTACTTC. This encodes CASRSGTLAEQYF.

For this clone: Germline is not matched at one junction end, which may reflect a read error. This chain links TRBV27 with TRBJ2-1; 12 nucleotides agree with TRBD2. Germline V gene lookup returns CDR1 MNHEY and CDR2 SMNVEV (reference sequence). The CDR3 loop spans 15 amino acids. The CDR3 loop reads CVSSLFLAGGSEQFF. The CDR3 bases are TGTGTCAGCAGTTTATTCCTAGCGGGAGGGAGTGAGCAGTTCTTC.

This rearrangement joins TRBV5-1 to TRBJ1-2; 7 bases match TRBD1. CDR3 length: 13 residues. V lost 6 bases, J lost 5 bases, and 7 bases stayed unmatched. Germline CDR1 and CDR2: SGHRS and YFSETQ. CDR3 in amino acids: CASNSGTDYGYTF. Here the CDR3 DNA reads TGCGCCAGCAATTCCGGGACAGATTATGGCTACACCTTC.

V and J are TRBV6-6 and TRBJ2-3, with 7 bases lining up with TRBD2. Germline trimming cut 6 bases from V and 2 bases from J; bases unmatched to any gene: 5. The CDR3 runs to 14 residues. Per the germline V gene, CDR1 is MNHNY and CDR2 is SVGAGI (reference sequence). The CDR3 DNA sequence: TGTGCCAGCAGGTTGGCGGGAGCCACAGATACGCAGTATTTT. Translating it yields CASRLAGATDTQYF.

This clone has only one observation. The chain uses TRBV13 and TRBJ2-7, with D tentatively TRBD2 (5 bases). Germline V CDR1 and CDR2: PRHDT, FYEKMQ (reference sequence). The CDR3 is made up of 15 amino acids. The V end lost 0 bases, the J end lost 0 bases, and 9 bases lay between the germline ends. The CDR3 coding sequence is TGTGCCAGCAGCTTAGGCCGGGGTAGCTCCTACGAGCAGTACTTC. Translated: CASSLGRGSSYEQYF.

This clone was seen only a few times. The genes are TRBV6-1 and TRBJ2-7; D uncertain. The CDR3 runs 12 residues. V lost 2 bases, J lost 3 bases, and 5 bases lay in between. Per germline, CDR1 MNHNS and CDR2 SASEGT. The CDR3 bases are TGTGCCAGCAGTGAACCGGTCTACGAGCAGTACTTC. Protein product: CASSEPVYEQYF.

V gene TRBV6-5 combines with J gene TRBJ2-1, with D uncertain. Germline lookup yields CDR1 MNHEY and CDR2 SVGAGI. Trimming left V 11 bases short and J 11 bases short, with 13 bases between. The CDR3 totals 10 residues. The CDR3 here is CAAGSPQQFF. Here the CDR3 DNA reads TGTGCCGCAGGCAGCCCACAGCAGTTCTTC.

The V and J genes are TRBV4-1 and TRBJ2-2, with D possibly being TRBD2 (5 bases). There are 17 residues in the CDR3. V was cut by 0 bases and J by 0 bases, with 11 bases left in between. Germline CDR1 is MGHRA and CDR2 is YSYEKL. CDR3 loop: CASSQDQRPSNTGELFF. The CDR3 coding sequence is TGCGCCAGCAGCCAAGATCAGCGGCCCTCGAACACCGGGGAGCTGTTTTTT.